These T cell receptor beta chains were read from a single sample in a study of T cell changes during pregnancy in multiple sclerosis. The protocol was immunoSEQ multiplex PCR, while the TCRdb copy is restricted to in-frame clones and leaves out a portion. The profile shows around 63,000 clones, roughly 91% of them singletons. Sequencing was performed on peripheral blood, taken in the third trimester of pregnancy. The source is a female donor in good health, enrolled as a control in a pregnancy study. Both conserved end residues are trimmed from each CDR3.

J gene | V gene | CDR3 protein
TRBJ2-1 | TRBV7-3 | ASSSSGGASYNEQF
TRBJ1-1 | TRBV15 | ATSPRRGLNTEAF
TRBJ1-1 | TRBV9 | ASSRTDRGFTEAF
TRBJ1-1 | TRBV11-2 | ASSSWGQVNTEAF
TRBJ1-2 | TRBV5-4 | ASSLAGGGHYGYT
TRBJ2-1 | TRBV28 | ASSTARDNEQF
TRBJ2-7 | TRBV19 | ASSIRTSGEQY
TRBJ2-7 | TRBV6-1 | ASGRELTYEQY
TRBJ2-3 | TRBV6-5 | ASSYSMRGGRDTQY
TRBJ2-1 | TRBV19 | ASSIPGQGTEQF
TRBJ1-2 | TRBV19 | ASSISPTTPVGYT
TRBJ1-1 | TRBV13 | ASRPGGAGSREAF
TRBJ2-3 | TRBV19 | ASSMPSGEGKDTQY
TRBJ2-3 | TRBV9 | ASSVERGPDTQY
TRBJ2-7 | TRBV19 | ASSKTSGRHYEQY
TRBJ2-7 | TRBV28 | AILPAGGLAVSSYEQY
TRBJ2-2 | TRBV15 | ATVADRGLAGELF
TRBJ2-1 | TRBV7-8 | ASSPLLRLHSDNEQF
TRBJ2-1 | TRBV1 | TSSQELRDRGVSEQF
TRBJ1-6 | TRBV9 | ASSVLGTENSPLH
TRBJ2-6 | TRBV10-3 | ANGGDGISGANVLT
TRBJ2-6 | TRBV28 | ASSRGPGRSGANVLT
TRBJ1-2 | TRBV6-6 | ASSYSRDSPRLP
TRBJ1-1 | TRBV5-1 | ASSLEWGGGTEAF
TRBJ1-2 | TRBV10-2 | ASTPAGGLFSGGYT
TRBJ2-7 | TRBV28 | ASSSPGPYEQY
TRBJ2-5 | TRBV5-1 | ASIEGTSHQGTQY
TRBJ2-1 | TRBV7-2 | ASSLTRDSVYNEQF
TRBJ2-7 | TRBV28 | ASSTPSSGRDYEQY
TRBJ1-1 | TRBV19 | ASSIVVGATEAF
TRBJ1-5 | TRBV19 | ASTRRFLGNQPQH
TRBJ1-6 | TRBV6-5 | ASSYSISQVNSPLH
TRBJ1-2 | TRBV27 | ASSSGTGANGYT
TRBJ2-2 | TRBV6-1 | ASSEPIGRTGELF
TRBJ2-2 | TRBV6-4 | ASSDSAGNMNTGELF
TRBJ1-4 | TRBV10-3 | AISELGTGSELF
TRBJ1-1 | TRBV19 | ASNFDRDRTF
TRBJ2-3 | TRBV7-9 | ASSYVLRLHTDTQY
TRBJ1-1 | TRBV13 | ASSLERGMPEAF
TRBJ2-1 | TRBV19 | ASSMLAGGGNEQF
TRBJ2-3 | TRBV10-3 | AISESGTRAQY
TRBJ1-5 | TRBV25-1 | ASSRTGANQPQH